This is a list of T cell receptor beta chains from one sample in a study of blood T cell repertoires in COVID-19. TCRdb keeps only in-frame clones here, not all; method: immunoSEQ multiplex PCR. The sample lists about 130,000 clones, 86% occurring once. The sequencing sample was made of PBMCs or T cells enriched from blood (not recorded which). Receptor source: a man over 45 who had recovered from COVID-19. The CDR3 runs from the conserved cysteine through the conserved F or W. D genes are given only for firm matches. Clone size is not always given. Where it is, it says once, few, many or a class for expanded clones.

d_call: TRBD1; j_call: TRBJ1-4; v_call: TRBV28; clone_size: -; cdr3_aa: CASSLLDRGVNEKLFF; cdr3_nt: TGTGCCAGCAGTTTACTCGACAGGGGTGTTAATGAAAAACTGTTTTTT
d_call: TRBD1; j_call: TRBJ1-5; v_call: TRBV6-6; clone_size: once; cdr3_aa: CASNQGTGYQPQHF; cdr3_nt: TGTGCCAGCAATCAAGGGACAGGTTATCAGCCCCAGCATTTT
d_call: TRBD1; j_call: TRBJ2-6; v_call: TRBV28; clone_size: -; cdr3_aa: CASTPSGQGVSGANVLTF; cdr3_nt: TGTGCCAGCACCCCTTCGGGACAGGGAGTCTCTGGGGCCAACGTCCTGACTTTC
d_call: -; j_call: TRBJ2-3; v_call: TRBV7-8; clone_size: -; cdr3_aa: CASSRARTDTQYF; cdr3_nt: TGTGCCAGCAGCCGTGCACGGACAGATACGCAGTATTTT
d_call: -; j_call: TRBJ1-4; v_call: TRBV3-1/TRBV3-2; clone_size: few; cdr3_aa: CASSQDRVGDLNEKLFF; cdr3_nt: TGTGCCAGCAGCCAAGATCGCGTAGGGGACTTAAATGAAAAACTGTTTTTT
d_call: -; j_call: TRBJ1-2; v_call: TRBV19; clone_size: -; cdr3_aa: CASQYLSGYGYTF; cdr3_nt: TGTGCCAGCCAGTACTTGAGCGGCTATGGCTACACCTTC
d_call: -; j_call: TRBJ2-1; v_call: TRBV28; clone_size: -; cdr3_aa: CASSLTTGLPRNEQFF; cdr3_nt: TGTGCCAGCAGTCTTACGACTGGCCTCCCTCGCAATGAGCAGTTCTTC
d_call: TRBD2; j_call: TRBJ2-5; v_call: TRBV11-2; clone_size: -; cdr3_aa: CASSLDPTSARGETQYF; cdr3_nt: TGTGCCAGCAGCTTAGATCCGACTAGCGCAAGGGGAGAGACCCAGTACTTC
d_call: TRBD1; j_call: TRBJ1-6; v_call: TRBV7-8; clone_size: -; cdr3_aa: CASSSGQGNSPLHF; cdr3_nt: TGTGCCAGCAGCTCTGGACAGGGGAATTCACCCCTCCACTTT
d_call: -; j_call: TRBJ2-7; v_call: TRBV28; clone_size: -; cdr3_aa: CASRNTRYEQYF; cdr3_nt: TGTGCCAGCAGAAATACTCGTTACGAGCAGTACTTC
d_call: -; j_call: TRBJ1-2; v_call: TRBV9; clone_size: once; cdr3_aa: CASSVGGGTGYTF; cdr3_nt: TGTGCCAGCAGCGTAGGTGGAGGGACCGGCTACACCTTC
d_call: -; j_call: TRBJ2-6; v_call: TRBV5-6; clone_size: -; cdr3_aa: CASSLYAGSGANVLTF; cdr3_nt: TGTGCCAGCAGCTTGTACGCGGGCTCTGGGGCCAACGTCCTGACTTTC
d_call: TRBD1; j_call: TRBJ1-2; v_call: TRBV5-4; clone_size: -; cdr3_aa: CASSQTLQGAGGYTF; cdr3_nt: TGTGCCAGCAGTCAGACGTTACAGGGGGCGGGTGGCTACACCTTC
d_call: TRBD1; j_call: TRBJ1-1; v_call: TRBV19; clone_size: -; cdr3_aa: CASREAAVQGHTEAFF; cdr3_nt: TGTGCCAGTAGAGAGGCCGCCGTACAGGGGCACACTGAAGCTTTCTTT
d_call: TRBD1; j_call: TRBJ1-2; v_call: TRBV4-2; clone_size: -; cdr3_aa: CASSQEEGQFYGYTF; cdr3_nt: TGTGCCAGCAGCCAAGAGGAGGGACAGTTCTATGGCTACACCTTC
d_call: TRBD2; j_call: TRBJ2-5; v_call: TRBV7-8; clone_size: -; cdr3_aa: CASTLMGGLIETQYF; cdr3_nt: TGTGCCAGCACCCTGATGGGGGGACTAATAGAGACCCAGTACTTC
d_call: TRBD1; j_call: TRBJ2-5; v_call: TRBV14; clone_size: -; cdr3_aa: CASSQNRGPETQYF; cdr3_nt: TGTGCCAGCAGCCAAAACAGGGGCCCAGAGACCCAGTACTTC
d_call: TRBD2; j_call: TRBJ2-7; v_call: TRBV18; clone_size: -; cdr3_aa: CASSPPGLATYEQYF; cdr3_nt: TGTGCCAGCTCACCACCAGGACTAGCGACCTACGAGCAGTACTTC
d_call: -; j_call: TRBJ1-1; v_call: TRBV7-3; clone_size: -; cdr3_aa: CASSLSTGMNTEAFF; cdr3_nt: TGTGCCAGCAGCTTATCCACGGGGATGAACACTGAAGCTTTCTTT
d_call: TRBD2; j_call: TRBJ2-1; v_call: TRBV9; clone_size: -; cdr3_aa: CASSVLLAGDNEQFF; cdr3_nt: TGTGCCAGCAGCGTACTACTAGCGGGAGACAATGAGCAGTTCTTC